This TCR beta chain originates from a study of low-dose radiotherapy and immunotherapy resistance in tumors (dated by TCRdb to between 2021 and 2022). Study-level background: In Cohort 1, 0.5 Gy per fraction was delivered every 2 weeks, and a total PTV dose of 6.5 Gy was prescribed. Eight patients were included in the translational analysis, namely three from the first dose cohort plus the first five from the second dose cohort. Cohort 2 received 1 Gy per fraction every two weeks, with a total of 13 Gy over 26 weeks. Starting on cycle 1 day 1, patients took 300 mg of aspirin by mouth once daily for four cycles. Trial participants were not randomized into treatment groups. Nivolumab was administered intravenously as a 240 mg flat dose every two weeks, and ipilimumab was administered intravenously at 1 mg/kg every six weeks. Cyclophosphamide 200 mg/m2 was administered intravenously every two weeks, one day before each radiation and immunotherapy administration.

From cysteine to phenylalanine, the CDR3 is 17 amino acids long. Just the 51-base CDR3 DNA is kept, in frame starting at base 1. CDR1 and CDR2 were assigned from the germline V gene as SNHLY and FYNNEI. V drops 10 bases and J drops 0 bases, leaving 23 bases in between. TCRdb records Illumina HiSeq 2500 as the sequencer. First-strand cDNA was synthesized using Superscript III and a set of TRAV- and TRBV-specific primers, so that both TCRalpha and TCRbeta chains were covered. TCRs were amplified with Phusion for around 21 PCR cycles, with a constant-region primer paired with the adapter attached to the V primers. The MessageAmp II aRNA Amplification Kit was used to amplify the isolated mRNA, with in vitro transcription run for roughly 16 hours at 37 degrees C. The Dynabeads mRNA DIRECT Purification Kit was used to isolate mRNA for TCR sequencing. Indexed Illumina adapters were added in a second Phusion PCR of 20 to 30 cycles, after which AMPure XP beads were used to purify the products. As for the authors' bioinformatics: Custom Perl scripts were used to pool TCR sequences that encoded the same protein, to remove out-of-frame sequences, and to calculate the abundance of each clonotype. TCR sequences supported by only a single read were excluded from analysis. Shannon entropy, Gini index, clonality, richness, and the frequency of TCRs shared between repertoires were included as repertoire metrics. Clones were called with MiXCR by TCRdb after fastp trimmed the public reads at Q25, and only in-frame beta chains were retained. Duplicate CDR3 protein sequences are folded into a single record with the most common DNA and genes. TCRdb, not the original authors, processed these V and J calls. The sample contains tens of thousands of distinct CDR3 sequences, less than 25% of them found a single time. The top ten hold about 13% of the sample.

The time point label of this sample denotes: after trial treatment. Per the publication, the treatment or condition label means: LDRT plus nivolumab, ipilimumab, low-dose cyclophosphamide and aspirin (RACIN trial). Donors were enrolled in RACIN, a single-arm phase I dose-escalation trial in which nivolumab, ipilimumab, aspirin, low-dose cyclophosphamide and low-dose radiotherapy were combined. Eligible patients had advanced, TIL-negative solid tumors. This clonotype was seen many times. Its antigen is still unknown. No base-level quality is on record; no much larger clone is a single base apart. The source of this sequence is a female donor with ovarian cancer. The sequence is built from TRBV2 and TRBJ2-3; the D gene is possibly TRBD1, with 8 bases matching. Sequenced material: PBMCs, taken after low-dose radiotherapy plus immunotherapy. The sequence in DNA is TGTGCCACACAGAACAGGGGGGGGACTCCTAGCACAGATACGCAGTATTTT. The encoded protein is CATQNRGGTPSTDTQYF.